This T cell receptor (beta chain) was recorded in a study of cytomegalovirus exposure and HLA in healthy donors. Notes on the study in general: Analyses of presence and absence presupposed an approximately uniform sequencing depth across donors.

The PCR used 60 Vbeta and 13 Jbeta primers. Libraries were prepared by immunoSEQ multiplex PCR; TCRdb keeps only in-frame clonotypes and omits some of them. The data show about 120,000 clones, less than 85% seen once. Donors had nominal health at sampling but likely had unrecorded immune exposures. The germline V gene encodes CDR1 SGHTS and CDR2 YDEGEE. The CDR3 is made up of 15 amino acids. V shed 3 bases and J 0 bases; nucleotides not matched to a gene: 4. For this clone: The antigen is not known.

The gene calls are TRBV5-8 and TRBJ1-2; TRBD1 matches at 8 bases. Sequencing input: PBMCs. The TCR comes from a man between 45 and 60 years old in good health and CMV-seropositive. The CDR3 loop is CASSWGQEPNYGYTF. The CDR3 nucleotides are TGTGCCAGCAGCTGGGGACAGGAACCTAACTATGGCTACACCTTC.